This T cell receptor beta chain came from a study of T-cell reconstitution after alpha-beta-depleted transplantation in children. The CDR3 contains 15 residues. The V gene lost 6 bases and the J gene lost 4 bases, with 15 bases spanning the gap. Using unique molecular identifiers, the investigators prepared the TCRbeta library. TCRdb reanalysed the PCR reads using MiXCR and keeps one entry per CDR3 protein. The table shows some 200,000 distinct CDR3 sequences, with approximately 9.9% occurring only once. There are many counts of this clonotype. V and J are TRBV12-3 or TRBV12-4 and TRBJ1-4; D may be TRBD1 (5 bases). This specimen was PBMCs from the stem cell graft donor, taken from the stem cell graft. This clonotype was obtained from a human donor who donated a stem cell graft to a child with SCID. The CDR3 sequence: CASSPGTFGNEKLFF. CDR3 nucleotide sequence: TGTGCCAGCAGCCCTGGGACTTTTGGTAATGAAAAACTGTTTTTT.